A single T cell receptor beta chain is shown here with its context. Per the original data handling: Estimates of nucleated cell counts were drawn from the amplification of reference gene primers. Here immunoSEQ multiplex PCR was the method, and the copy in TCRdb shows in-frame clones only, minus some. The DNA gave D and trimming, while V, J and clone size come from that table. The sample includes nearly 70,000 clones, approximately 82% of them seen just once. This sample was taken from a study of blood T cell repertoires in COVID-19. At the level of the study: Researchers got acute and convalescent COVID-19 samples from the United States, Italy and Spain. PBMCs, B-cell-depleted T cells, or T cells provided the cDNA or gDNA that made up the material.

The origin of this receptor is a woman of 80 years or more with acute or convalescent COVID-19. Sequences were obtained from peripheral blood.

Written as DNA, the CDR3 is TGTGCCAGCAGAACCGGTCAGACAGGCAACACCGGGGAGCTGTTTTTT. It codes for CASRTGQTGNTGELFF. The V gene is TRBV7-9, the J gene TRBJ2-2; possibly TRBD1 for D (6 bases). This CDR3 is 16 amino acids long. The germline gives CDR1 SEHNR, CDR2 FQNEAQ (reference sequence). Trimming removed 6 bases at V and 2 bases at J, with 16 bases between.